The next 8 T cell receptor beta chains were all read from a single sample in a study of T cells in Graves' hyperthyroidism and ophthalmopathy. Template material for amplifying TCR beta CDR3 regions consisted of RNA transcripts. An initial round of RT-PCR targeting the TCR CDR3 relied on the HTBI primer set. TCRdb re-derived calls from the multiplex PCR reads in MiXCR, one entry per CDR3 protein. The sample shows fewer than 500,000 distinct CDR3 sequences, under 15% of them seen only once. Sequenced sample: blood. The receptors stem from a young man with Graves' ophthalmopathy.

Ten or more counts support this clonotype. The CDR3, as DNA: TGCGCCAGCAGCACTGGACAGGGGGACGCTGGGGCCAACGTCCTGACTTTC. As protein: CASSTGQGDAGANVLTF. This sequence joins TRBV5-1 and TRBJ2-6; TRBD1 aligns across 10 bases. The CDR3 spans 17 residues. Germline V gene sequence: CDR1 SGHRS, CDR2 YFSETQ. The V gene end was trimmed by 4 bases and the J gene end by 2 bases; junction bases not matched to a gene: 6.

A word on this clonotype: One end of the junction does not line up with germline, which may come from a read error. V and J are TRBV4-1 and TRBJ2-7, with 9 bases that match TRBD2. Looked up from germline, CDR1 is MGHRA and CDR2 is YSYEKL. The CDR3 is 16 amino acids. The CDR3 region is CASSQGSSGRYYEQYF. The CDR3, as DNA: TGTGCCAGCAGCCAAGGGTCGAGCGGGAGGTACTACGAGCAGTACTTC.

This clonotype was seen only a few times. The CDR3 bases are TGTGCCATCAGTGAAGAAGGAAACACCGGGGAGCTGTTTTTT. This gives the protein CAISEEGNTGELFF. V usage is TRBV10-3 and J usage is TRBJ2-2; no reliable D call. Trimming cost V 3 bases and J 2 bases, with 7 bases left between them. The CDR3 runs to 14 residues. Germline CDR1 reads ENHRY; CDR2 reads SYGVKD.

This clonotype was picked up a small number of times. The rearrangement uses TRBV20-1 and TRBJ2-1; 10 positions agree with TRBD2. Germline V lookup: CDR1 DFQATT, CDR2 SNEGSKA (reference sequence). The CDR3 has 22 residues. V gave up 2 bases and J gave up 8 bases; unmatched junction bases: 30. Here the CDR3 reads CSARKRQGTASSGGQIVDEQFF. The CDR3 DNA is TGCAGTGCTAGAAAGCGACAGGGGACCGCCTCTAGCGGGGGCCAAATAGTGGATGAGCAGTTCTTC.

This clonotype has at least ten counts. The J gene is TRBJ2-1, the V gene TRBV9, with TRBD2 identical over 14 bases. CDR1 and CDR2 (germline): SGDLS, YYNGEE. V shed 0 bases and J 6 bases; nucleotides not matched to a gene: 8. This CDR3 spans 18 amino acids. The CDR3 region has the DNA TGTGCCAGCAGCGTAGAAGGGACTAGCGGGAGATGGGGCAATGAGCAGTTCTTC. It translates to CASSVEGTSGRWGNEQFF. The full variable domain, its missing parts supplied by reference TRBV9 and TRBJ2-1, is DSGVTQTPKHLITATGQRVTLRCSPRSGDLSVYWYQQSLDQGLQFLIQYYNGEERAKGNILERFSAQQFPDLHSELNLSSLELGDSALYFCASSVEGTSGRWGNEQFFGPGTRLTVL.

V and J are TRBV7-2 and TRBJ2-1; no clear D. The CDR3 is 15 amino acids. The germline CDR1 and CDR2 sequences are SGHTA and FQGNSA. V gave up 5 bases and J gave up 0 bases, with 11 bases separating them. DNA for the CDR3: TGTGCCAGCAGCCCGGATTATAGCTCCTACAATGAGCAGTTCTTC. This gives the protein CASSPDYSSYNEQFF.

This clonotype has at least ten counts. V is TRBV29-1 and J is TRBJ2-3; possibly TRBD1 for D (7 bases). V was cut by 8 bases and J by 5 bases, with 14 bases left in between. The CDR3 extends over 12 amino acids. Germline CDR1 reads SQVTM; CDR2 reads ANQGSEA. This chain's CDR3 is CSFRQGGDTQYF. CDR3 DNA: TGCAGCTTTCGACAGGGAGGAGATACGCAGTATTTT.

CDR3 in DNA: TGTGCCAGTAGTATTGGAGGGTTGGGCACTGAAGCTTTCTTT. Protein product: CASSIGGLGTEAFF. The chain has TRBV19 and TRBJ1-1; D gene unclear. Germline-derived CDR1 and CDR2 are LNHDA and SQIVND (reference sequence). The CDR3 extends over 14 amino acids. Trimming stripped 3 bases from V and 4 bases from J, with 12 bases between.